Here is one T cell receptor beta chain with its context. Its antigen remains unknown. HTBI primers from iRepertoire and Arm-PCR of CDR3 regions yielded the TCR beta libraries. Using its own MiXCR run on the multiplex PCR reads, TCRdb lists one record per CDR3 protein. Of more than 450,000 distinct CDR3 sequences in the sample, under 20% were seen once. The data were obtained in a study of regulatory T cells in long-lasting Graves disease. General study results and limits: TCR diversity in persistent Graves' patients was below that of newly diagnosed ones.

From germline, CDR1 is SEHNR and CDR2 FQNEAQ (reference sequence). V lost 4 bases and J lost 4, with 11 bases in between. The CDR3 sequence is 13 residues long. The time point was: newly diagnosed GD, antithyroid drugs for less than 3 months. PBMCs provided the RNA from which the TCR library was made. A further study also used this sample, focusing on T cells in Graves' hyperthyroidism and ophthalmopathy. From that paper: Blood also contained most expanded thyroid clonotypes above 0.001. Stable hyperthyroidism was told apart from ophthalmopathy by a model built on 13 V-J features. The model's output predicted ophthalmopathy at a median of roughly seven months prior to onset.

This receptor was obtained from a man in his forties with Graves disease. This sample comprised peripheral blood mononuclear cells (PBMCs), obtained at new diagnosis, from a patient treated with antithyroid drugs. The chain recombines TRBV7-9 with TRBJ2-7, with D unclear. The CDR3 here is CASSSLGTYEQYF. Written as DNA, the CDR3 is TGTGCCAGCAGCTCCCTGGGAACATACGAGCAGTACTTC.